The following is a TCR beta chain sequence with its context. Its specific antigen is unknown. Per-nucleotide qualities are absent, and no much larger clonotype sits a single base away. The data stem from a study of T-cell memory formation after mild COVID-19 listed by TCRdb under 2021. In terms of the full investigation: Most TCR sequence clusters were specific to one of the two donors. In a couple of donors, T-cell clones that expanded and contracted after mild COVID-19 were followed by sequencing TCRalpha and TCRbeta repertoires longitudinally. The cohort was made up of two young adult volunteers, one female and one male, who were previously healthy. Study-level results and caveats: Only a couple of mild cases were covered in the study, and larger cohorts including severe cases with pre-infection samples were considered necessary. Whether the second-wave clones peaking on day 37 were SARS-CoV-2 specific was not confirmed. Some responding clones were detected in pre-infection memory, suggesting pre-existing cross-reactive memory T cells joined the SARS-CoV-2 response. Balanced CD4/CD8 phenotypes were observed for clones contracting from day 15 to 85, whereas a bias towards CD4+ was observed for a second wave of clones expanding from day 15 to 37. Contracting CD4+ clones were located mainly in the CM and EM memory subsets, whereas CD8+ clones were found to be enriched in EMRA.

The CDR3 has 14 amino acids, counting the end cysteine and phenylalanine. Only CDR3 DNA remains: 42 bases, in frame from the first base. V and J are truncated by 2 bases and 6 bases respectively, leaving an intervening sequence of 10 bases. Instrument used: Illumina NovaSeq 6000. cDNA libraries for TCRalpha and TCRbeta were prepared by 5'RACE using constant-segment primers, with sample barcodes and unique molecular identifiers added. RNA was extracted from every sample with Trizol reagent. The libraries were amplified in two PCR steps, and the second step added a second sample barcode and Illumina TruSeq adapters. Libraries were sequenced on an Illumina NovaSeq with 2 x 150 bp paired-end reads. As for the original processing: Demultiplexing of reads and collapsing into UMI-guided consensus sequences were performed with migec v1.2.7. Using mixcr v2.1.11, UMI consensuses were aligned to TRA and TRB V and J templates and then assembled into clonotypes. A clonotype was counted as expanded or contracted only when both edgeR and NoisET called the clonotype significant, with the noise models trained on biological replicates. For edgeR calls, the cutoffs were a false discovery rate-adjusted p below 0.01 and a log2 fold-change threshold of 1. As an exploratory analysis of dynamics, PCA with hierarchical clustering was applied to max-normalized trajectories of the 1000 most abundant clonotypes. Each responding clone was given a CD4 or CD8 phenotype based on the CD4+ and CD8+ repertoires, which had been sequenced separately. The public reads were run again by TCRdb, first through fastp at Q25 and then through MiXCR, and only productive beta chains were kept. Identical CDR3 proteins give one entry, which carries the most common genes and DNA. These V and J calls rely on TCRdb rather than the paper's analysis. Counted in this sample were about 430,000 distinct CDR3 sequences; roughly 24% of them appeared once. 7% to 9.5% of the sample comes from the top ten.

Ficoll-Paque density gradient centrifugation was used to isolate PBMCs. This clonotype was obtained from an adult woman who had mild COVID-19 (a few samples of this study predate the infection). The sample titles of this study are shuffled in the database, so cell type and time point are left out; the donor was told from shared clones. The source material was PBMCs or a T cell subset sorted from them (not recorded which). The sequence links TRBV12-3 or TRBV12-4 to TRBJ2-2; confidence is insufficient to name the D gene. The base sequence is TGTGCCAGCAGTTTAAGGCCCACGGCCGGGGAGCTGTTTTTT. The translation is CASSLRPTAGELFF.